The rows below give T cell receptor beta chains drawn from one sample of a study of spatial heterogeneity in lung cancer. TCRdb reprocessed the 5' RACE reads via MiXCR and lists one record per CDR3 protein. The sample holds 110,000 or so distinct CDR3 sequences, 11% seen once. Material: PBMCs, obtained at follow-up. The source is a female donor with early-stage non-small cell lung cancer. CDR3s include the opening cysteine and the closing phenylalanine or tryptophan.

J: TRBJ2-6
V: TRBV4-3
CDR3: CASSRELRSGANVLTF

J: TRBJ1-5
V: TRBV6-2/TRBV6-3
CDR3: CASSLDSQYQPQHF

J: TRBJ1-5
V: TRBV29-1
CDR3: CSVETQPNQPQHF

J: TRBJ2-7
V: TRBV28
CDR3: CANSPNVGDPSYEQYF

J: TRBJ2-4
V: TRBV28
CDR3: CASSFVDLTAKNIQYF

J: TRBJ2-2
V: TRBV7-2
CDR3: CASSPLPQNTGELFF

J: TRBJ2-1
V: TRBV29-1
CDR3: CSVEGGASGSYNEQFF

J: TRBJ2-7
V: TRBV12-3/TRBV12-4
CDR3: CASSSTGVVYEQYF

J: TRBJ2-3
V: TRBV7-9
CDR3: CASSSPIRLAGGRDTQYF

J: TRBJ1-1
V: TRBV6-1
CDR3: CASSDQTALTEAFF

J: TRBJ2-5
V: TRBV2
CDR3: CASSEGTSGQETQYF

J: TRBJ1-2
V: TRBV13
CDR3: CASSFNYGYTF

J: TRBJ1-4
V: TRBV29-1
CDR3: CSVGAGTNEKLFF

J: TRBJ2-1
V: TRBV5-4
CDR3: CASSLTSGRYNEQFF

J: TRBJ2-5
V: TRBV7-9
CDR3: CASSLDFGSRRETQYF

J: TRBJ1-5
V: TRBV28
CDR3: CATDDSTPQPQHF

J: TRBJ2-1
V: TRBV15
CDR3: CATSRVLAGYNEQFF

J: TRBJ2-5
V: TRBV19
CDR3: CASSLRLAGSETQYF

J: TRBJ2-3
V: TRBV28
CDR3: CASSSPALAGGGTQYF

J: TRBJ1-6
V: TRBV10-2
CDR3: CASSDPSDSPLHF

J: TRBJ2-1
V: TRBV20-1
CDR3: CSARDRTSGVNEQFF

J: TRBJ1-4
V: TRBV2
CDR3: CASSEAWSATNEKLFF

J: TRBJ2-1
V: TRBV7-9
CDR3: CASSLGTGEYNEQFF

J: TRBJ2-1
V: TRBV15
CDR3: CATSKGGTSGYNEQFF

J: TRBJ2-1
V: TRBV10-3
CDR3: CAILSSGRGNEQFF

J: TRBJ1-2
V: TRBV12-3/TRBV12-4
CDR3: CASSTRRHKDNYGYTF

J: TRBJ2-2
V: TRBV5-1
CDR3: CASSLAAEGTGELFF